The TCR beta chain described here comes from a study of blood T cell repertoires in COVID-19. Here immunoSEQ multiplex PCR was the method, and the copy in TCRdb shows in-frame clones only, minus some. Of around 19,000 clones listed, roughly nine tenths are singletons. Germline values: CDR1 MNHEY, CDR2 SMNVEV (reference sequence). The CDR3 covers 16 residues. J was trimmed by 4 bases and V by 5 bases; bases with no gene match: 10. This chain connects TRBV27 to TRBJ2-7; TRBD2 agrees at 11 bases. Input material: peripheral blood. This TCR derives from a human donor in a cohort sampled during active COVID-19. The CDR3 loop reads CASSPIGLAGTYEQYF. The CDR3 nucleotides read TGTGCCAGCAGTCCCATTGGACTAGCGGGTACTTACGAGCAGTACTTC.